The 7 T cell receptor beta chains below come from one sample, sequenced in a study of blood T cell repertoires in COVID-19. Profiled with immunoSEQ multiplex PCR; TCRdb holds only in-frame clones, not every one. The repertoire has 250,000 to 300,000 clones, 80% to 90% of them found once; the top ten carry 8.8%. The sequenced sample was PBMCs or T cells enriched from blood (not recorded which). The source of these receptors is a man aged 35 to 55 who had recovered from COVID-19.

This chain connects TRBV4-2 to TRBJ2-1; 12 nucleotides agree with TRBD2. CDR1 and CDR2 from the germline V gene are LGHNA and YNFKEQ. J was trimmed by 9 bases and V by 7 bases; bases with no gene match: 16. The length of the CDR3 is 17 residues. The chain's CDR3 is CASNLATSGGHVGEQFF. The CDR3 DNA follows: TGTGCCAGCAACCTAGCTACTAGCGGGGGGCACGTGGGTGAGCAGTTCTTC.

The rearrangement links TRBV19 to TRBJ2-1, with D unclear. The germline gives CDR1 LNHDA, CDR2 SQIVND (reference sequence). This CDR3 is built from 12 residues. V dropped 3 bases and J dropped 5 bases, with 5 bases sitting between them. The CDR3 region is CASSIQNNEQFF. The CDR3 DNA reads TGTGCCAGTAGTATCCAAAACAATGAGCAGTTCTTC.

J is TRBJ1-2 and V is TRBV7-9; D is undetermined. Trimming left V 3 bases short and J 3 bases short, with 5 bases between. In germline, CDR1 is SEHNR, CDR2 FQNEAQ (reference sequence). The length of the CDR3 is 12 residues. The CDR3: CASSLADYGYTF. For the CDR3, the DNA is TGTGCCAGCAGCTTGGCGGACTATGGCTACACCTTC.

This clone occurred once. The chain links TRBV20-1 to TRBJ2-2; D not resolved. The germline V gene encodes CDR1 DFQATT and CDR2 SNEGSKA (reference sequence). CDR3 size: 11 residues. V was cut by 8 bases and J by 4 bases, with 8 bases left in between. DNA of the CDR3: TGCAGTTCCCCTAGCACCGGGGAGCTGTTTTTT. Translated: CSSPSTGELFF.

The rearrangement uses TRBV3-1 (or the pseudogene TRBV3-2) and TRBJ2-3; weak D call: TRBD2 (7 bases). Germline values: CDR1 LGHDT, CDR2 YNNKEL (reference sequence). This CDR3 contains 15 residues. The V gene lost 4 bases and the J gene lost 3 bases, with 14 bases spanning the gap. The CDR3 DNA follows: TGTGCCAGCAGCCCTCGGGGGGCAGTAACAGATACGCAGTATTTT. It specifies CASSPRGAVTDTQYF.

This sequence joins TRBV4-2 and TRBJ1-3; TRBD1 might be the D (6 bases). Germline-derived CDR1 and CDR2 are LGHNA and YNFKEQ. The V gene lost 0 bases and the J gene lost 3 bases, with 12 bases spanning the gap. The CDR3 covers 16 residues. The CDR3 coding sequence is TGTGCCAGCAGCCAAGAAAGACAGGCCAATGGAAACACCATATATTTT. Amino acids: CASSQERQANGNTIYF.

The chain combines TRBV7-9 with TRBJ1-1, with D possibly TRBD1 on 5 matching bases. Per germline, CDR1 SEHNR and CDR2 FQNEAQ (reference sequence). The V end was cut by 2 bases, the J end by 2 bases, with 9 bases between. This CDR3 has 14 amino acids. In nucleotides, the CDR3 is TGTGCCAGCAGCTTAATCACAGGAAACACTGAAGCTTTCTTT. Protein sequence: CASSLITGNTEAFF.